Following are 15 T cell receptor beta chains from one sample sequenced in a study of human T cells and chemical hapten exposure. The time point was: patch test 1, 2 weeks after DPC sensitization. As to treatment: therapeutic diphenylcyclopropenone sensitization with weekly scalp DPC. In TCRdb, the RACE reads were re-called with MiXCR into one record per CDR3 protein. Altogether approximately 350,000 distinct CDR3 sequences are present, approximately 6.3% being singletons, with the ten largest covering 8.4%. Sequenced here: whole blood, sampled in connection with sensitization to the hapten diphenylcyclopropenone (DPC). These receptor sequences come from a woman under 30 with alopecia areata. Some clones in this sample may be carry-over from other donors' samples.

This clonotype was detected only a few times. V gene TRBV10-3 combines with J gene TRBJ1-1, with 8 bases fitting TRBD1. Per germline, CDR1 ENHRY and CDR2 SYGVKD. This CDR3 spans 13 amino acids. Trimming cost V 0 bases and J 10 bases; bases outside gene matches: 4. The CDR3, as DNA: TGTGCCATCAGTGAGTCGCTTGGGACAGGAGCTTTCTTT. This sequence encodes CAISESLGTGAFF.

This clonotype was observed at least ten times. The CDR3 nucleotides are TGTGCCAGCAGTGAAGCTCAGAGGCCCTACGAGCAGTACTTC. Protein sequence: CASSEAQRPYEQYF. V usage is TRBV25-1 and J usage is TRBJ2-7; D is unclear. There are 14 residues in the CDR3. Germline values: CDR1 MGHDK, CDR2 SYGVNS. Between the trimmed V and J ends, which lost 2 bases and 2 bases, there was a span of 10 bases.

Only a few counts were recorded for this clonotype. The V gene is TRBV12-3 or TRBV12-4, the J gene TRBJ2-2, with D unresolved. The CDR3 totals 15 residues. The ends were cut back, 1 base at V and 3 bases at J, with 9 bases in the middle. CDR3 DNA sequence: TGTGCCAGCAGTTTAGGGATAAGGGACACCGGGGAGCTGTTTTTT. This translates into CASSLGIRDTGELFF.

This clonotype showed up just a few times. V usage is TRBV7-2 and J usage is TRBJ2-3, with D hard to call. Between the trimmed V and J ends, which lost 1 base and 2 bases, there was a span of 13 bases. Germline V gives CDR1 SGHTA, CDR2 FQGNSA. This CDR3 region has 16 residues. This CDR3 is CASSLEKGTITDTQYF. The CDR3 DNA follows: TGTGCCAGCAGCTTAGAGAAGGGCACAATCACAGATACGCAGTATTTT. The full variable domain, in which reference TRBV7-2 and TRBJ2-3 provide the parts outside the CDR3, is GAGVSQSPSNKVTEKGKDVELRCDPISGHTALYWYRQSLGQGLEFLIYFQGNSAPDKSGLPSDRFSAERTGGSVSTLTIQRTQQEDSAVYLCASSLEKGTITDTQYFGPGTRLTVL.

CDR3 protein: CASSGLAQTQYF. The CDR3 bases are TGTGCCAGCAGTGGACTAGCCCAGACCCAGTACTTC. The chain uses TRBV2 and TRBJ2-5; 7 bases fit TRBD2. The CDR3 sequence is 12 residues long. CDR1 and CDR2 from the germline V gene are SNHLY and FYNNEI. Losses at the gene ends were 4 bases for V and 6 bases for J; bases not matched to a gene: 2.

The sample holds a few counts of this clonotype. V and J are TRBV5-1 and TRBJ1-2, with D possibly TRBD1 on 6 matching bases. The CDR3 totals 15 residues. The germline V gene encodes CDR1 SGHRS and CDR2 YFSETQ. The V and J ends lost 0 bases and 3 bases respectively, with 12 bases between them. The DNA of the CDR3 is TGCGCCAGCAGCTTGGGGACAGAGAGTGACTATGGCTACACCTTC. This translates into CASSLGTESDYGYTF.

This clonotype was found many times. The chain combines TRBV2 with TRBJ1-4; 7 positions agree with TRBD1. V gave up 3 bases and J gave up 8 bases; unmatched junction bases: 6. The germline gives CDR1 SNHLY, CDR2 FYNNEI. The CDR3 runs to 14 residues. CDR3 sequence: CASSDDRVQEKLFF. The CDR3 DNA is TGTGCCAGCAGTGACGACAGGGTCCAGGAAAAACTGTTTTTT.

This chain links TRBV2 with TRBJ1-1; a weak D match, TRBD1 (5 bases). Per the germline V gene, CDR1 is SNHLY and CDR2 is FYNNEI. Trimming pared 6 bases from V and 0 bases from J, leaving 11 bases between. CDR3 size: 14 residues. The CDR3, as DNA: TGTGCCAGCAGAACAGGCCACATGAACACTGAAGCTTTCTTT. Translated: CASRTGHMNTEAFF. Looking up the rest from reference TRBV2 and TRBJ1-1 gives the full variable domain: EPEVTQTPSHQVTQMGQEVILRCVPISNHLYFYWYRQILGQKVEFLVSFYNNEISEKSEIFDDQFSVERPDGSNFTLKIRSTKLEDSAMYFCASRTGHMNTEAFFGQGTRLTVV.

This clonotype was counted at least ten times. The chain employs TRBV6-5 and TRBJ1-6; D not resolved. V gave up 7 bases and J gave up 6 bases, with 10 bases separating them. The CDR3 has 13 residues. Germline V gene lookup returns CDR1 MNHEY and CDR2 SVGAGI. CDR3 DNA: TGTGCCAGCAATAGGGCGTTTAATTCACCCCTCCACTTT. Encoded protein: CASNRAFNSPLHF.

The J gene is TRBJ1-5, the V gene TRBV6-2 or TRBV6-3; D ambiguous. The CDR3 is 13 residues long. CDR1 and CDR2 (germline): MNHEY, SVGEGT. V was clipped by 6 bases and J by 2 bases, with 8 bases between them. Here the CDR3 reads CASRRGGNQPQHF. The CDR3 region has the DNA TGTGCCAGCAGGAGAGGCGGCAATCAGCCCCAGCATTTT.

This sequence joins TRBV3-1 and TRBJ1-1; unclear D gene. The CDR3 consists of 12 residues. Trimming took off 6 bases at V and 1 base at J, with 6 bases between the two ends. Germline-derived CDR1 and CDR2 are LGHDT and YNNKEL (reference sequence). The CDR3 nucleotides are TGTGCCAGCAGGAGGAAGAACACTGAAGCTTTCTTT. Protein sequence: CASRRKNTEAFF. Looking up the rest from reference TRBV3-1 and TRBJ1-1 gives the full variable domain: DTAVSQTPKYLVTQMGNDKSIKCEQNLGHDTMYWYKQDSKKFLKIMFSYNNKELIINETVPNRFSPKSPDKAHLNLHINSLELGDSAVYFCASRRKNTEAFFGQGTRLTVV.

Ten or more counts support this clonotype. The chain recombines TRBV7-2 with TRBJ2-4; D is unresolved. The CDR3 covers 12 residues. In germline, CDR1 is SGHTA, CDR2 FQGNSA. V was cut by 1 base and J by 9 bases, with 7 bases left in between. The CDR3 DNA is TGTGCCAGCAGCTTAGAGCCGACCATTCAGTACTTC. Its protein is CASSLEPTIQYF.

This clonotype showed up just a few times. The rearrangement uses TRBV18 and TRBJ1-1, with a tentative D call TRBD1 (6 bases). Germline V lookup: CDR1 KGHSH, CDR2 LQKENI. This CDR3 region has 14 residues. The germline V and J ends were trimmed by 6 bases and 3 bases, with 14 bases remaining between them. The CDR3 here is CASSPGGRDTEAFF. CDR3 nucleotide sequence: TGTGCCAGCTCCCCCGGGGGGCGCGACACTGAAGCTTTCTTT.

Only a few counts were recorded for this clonotype. The CDR3 spells CASSYWGAKDTDTQYF. CDR3 DNA: TGTGCCAGCAGTTACTGGGGGGCGAAGGACACAGATACGCAGTATTTT. This chain links TRBV6-5 with TRBJ2-3, with D perhaps TRBD1 or TRBD2 (6 bases each). There are 16 residues in the CDR3. The V end lost 1 base, the J end lost 2 bases, and 13 bases lay between the germline ends. Per the germline V gene, CDR1 is MNHEY and CDR2 is SVGAGI.

V gene TRBV5-8 combines with J gene TRBJ2-3; D not certain. This CDR3 is 16 amino acids long. V dropped 1 base and J dropped 2 bases, with 14 bases sitting between them. Germline CDR1 reads SGHTS; CDR2 reads YDEGEE. CDR3 sequence (DNA): TGTGCCAGCAGCTTGTCTGGAAGGCTAAACACAGATACGCAGTATTTT. It specifies CASSLSGRLNTDTQYF.